These T cell receptor beta chains were read from a single sample in a study of cytomegalovirus exposure and HLA in healthy donors. Data came from immunoSEQ multiplex PCR; TCRdb stores just in-frame clones and leaves some out. Here the sample spans approximately 130,000 clones, 75% to 85% being singletons. Material for sequencing was PBMCs. These TCRs come from a woman between 40 and 50 years old in good health and CMV-seronegative. Both conserved end residues are part of each CDR3. Fields, in order: J gene, clone size, V gene, D gene, CDR3 protein, CDR3 DNA. D genes are given only for firm matches. Rows may omit the clone size; those that give it use once, few, many or a size class.

>TRBJ2-2|NA|TRBV4-3|NA
CASSQDPGDGLGSGELFF
TGCGCCAGCAGCCAAGATCCGGGGGACGGGCTCGGATCGGGGGAGCTGTTTTTT
>TRBJ1-6|NA|TRBV25-1|NA
CASSLRGGTANSPLHF
TGTGCCAGCAGTCTCCGGGGGGGTACGGCTAATTCACCCCTCCACTTT
>TRBJ2-5|few|TRBV7-2|TRBD2
CASSSPGLAVQETQYF
TGTGCCAGCAGCTCCCCGGGACTAGCGGTTCAAGAGACCCAGTACTTC
>TRBJ1-1|once|TRBV9|NA
CASSQITEAFF
TGTGCCAGCAGCCAAATCACTGAAGCTTTCTTT
>TRBJ1-4|NA|TRBV27|NA
CASSFDRFKLFF
TGTGCCAGCAGTTTCGACAGGTTTAAACTGTTTTTT
>TRBJ2-7|few|TRBV21-1|NA
CASSLPSGRTHEQYF
TGTGCCAGCAGCCTCCCGAGCGGGAGGACTCACGAGCAGTACTTC
>TRBJ1-2|NA|TRBV18|TRBD1
CASSPFSDIGGHGYTF
TGTGCCAGCTCACCTTTTTCGGACATAGGGGGCCATGGCTACACCTTC
>TRBJ1-4|NA|TRBV5-1|TRBD1
CASSSPGTDEKLFF
TGCGCCAGCAGCTCTCCCGGGACAGATGAAAAACTGTTTTTT
>TRBJ1-4|NA|TRBV6-5|NA
CASSYGGATNEKLFF
TGTGCCAGCAGTTACGGGGGGGCAACTAATGAAAAACTGTTTTTT
>TRBJ2-1|NA|TRBV12-5|TRBD2
CASGQQTGTSGKDEQFF
TGTGCTAGTGGTCAACAGACCGGGACTAGCGGGAAAGATGAGCAGTTCTTC
>TRBJ1-1|NA|TRBV2|TRBD1
CATRGGTGGFLNAEAFF
TGTGCCACCAGGGGGGGGACAGGGGGGTTTTTGAACGCTGAAGCTTTCTTT
>TRBJ1-1|NA|TRBV6-5|NA
CASSYVRRTEAFF
TGTGCCAGCAGTTACGTCCGCCGGACTGAAGCTTTCTTT